The 23 T cell receptor beta chains given below trace back to one sample, sequenced in a study of response to subunit inactivated influenza vaccine. TCRdb re-called the RT-PCR reads with MiXCR, one entry per CDR3 protein. The sample has about half a million distinct CDR3 sequences, less than 8% seen once; the top ten hold 10% to 15%. The material was PBMCs from blood, obtained around 25 months after vaccination. The receptors derive from a man aged 50 to 75 who received an inactivated influenza vaccine.

The table lists this clonotype with a count of one. The chain carries TRBV6-5 and TRBJ1-2; D is perhaps TRBD1 (6 bases). Germline CDR1 is MNHEY and CDR2 is SVGAGI. Trimming removed 6 bases at V and 6 bases at J, with 8 bases between. This CDR3 has 11 amino acids. The CDR3 DNA follows: TGTGCCAGCAGGGGGGCTCATGGCTACACCTTC. This sequence encodes CASRGAHGYTF.

Only a few counts were recorded for this clonotype. The rearrangement links TRBV20-1 to TRBJ2-1; 7 bases are a match to TRBD1. The CDR3 has 15 amino acids. The germline gives CDR1 DFQATT, CDR2 SNEGSKA (reference sequence). Losses at the gene ends were 2 bases for V and 2 bases for J; bases not matched to a gene: 6. CDR3 sequence: CSARPTDRTYNEQFF. Here the CDR3 DNA reads TGCAGTGCTAGACCTACGGACAGGACCTACAATGAGCAGTTCTTC.

At least ten counts were recorded for this clonotype. V usage is TRBV7-2 and J usage is TRBJ1-5; D ambiguous. Germline V CDR1 and CDR2: SGHTA, FQGNSA. V gave up 1 base and J gave up 5 bases, with 9 bases separating them. There are 14 residues in the CDR3. This CDR3 reads CASSLVGSDQPQHF. Written as DNA, the CDR3 is TGTGCCAGCAGCTTAGTTGGATCCGATCAGCCCCAGCATTTT.

This sequence joins TRBV10-3 and TRBJ2-2; the D is unclear. The CDR3 runs 13 residues. V was trimmed by 7 bases and J by 2 bases, leaving 8 bases between them. The germline V gene encodes CDR1 ENHRY and CDR2 SYGVKD. CDR3 bases: TGTGCCATCACTTCCGGAAACACCGGGGAGCTGTTTTTT. It is translated as CAITSGNTGELFF.

The chain has TRBV5-4 and TRBJ2-5; TRBD1 agrees at 7 bases. This CDR3 comprises 16 residues. The germline gives CDR1 SGHNT, CDR2 YYREEE (reference sequence). The junction had 9 bases not matched to a gene; V was cut back by 3 bases and J by 1 base. CDR3 in DNA: TGTGCCAGCAGCTCATATCCGGACAGGATCCAAGAGACCCAGTACTTC. It is translated as CASSSYPDRIQETQYF.

This clonotype was seen a single time. Just one base apart from a much larger clone, this may be a read error. The chain carries TRBV25-1 and TRBJ1-4; D is unclear. V lost 4 bases to trimming and J lost 12 bases, with 6 bases between them. The CDR3 extends over 10 amino acids. CDR1 is MGHDK and CDR2 is SYGVNS in the germline V gene. CDR3 residues: CASSGVELFF. The CDR3 DNA sequence: TGTGCCAGCAGTGGGGTGGAACTGTTTTTT.

V and J are TRBV7-8 and TRBJ2-1; 13 nucleotides agree with TRBD2. The CDR3 spans 16 residues. The germline V gene encodes CDR1 SGHVS and CDR2 FQNEAQ. Trimming at V came to 5 bases and at J to 8 bases, leaving 9 bases not matched to a gene. This CDR3 reads CASSNPLAGGPDEQFF. CDR3 coding DNA: TGTGCCAGCAGCAACCCACTAGCGGGAGGGCCCGATGAGCAGTTCTTC.

This chain joins TRBV5-1 and TRBJ2-2; TRBD1 matches at 8 bases. Trimming cost V 5 bases and J 6 bases; bases outside gene matches: 6. Germline V gene lookup returns CDR1 SGHRS and CDR2 YFSETQ. CDR3 length: 14 amino acids. The CDR3 nucleotides are TGCGCCAGCAGAACGACAGGGGAGGCCGGGGAGCTGTTTTTT. This sequence encodes CASRTTGEAGELFF.

Ten or more counts support this clonotype. V usage is TRBV7-9 and J usage is TRBJ1-1; no clear D gene. Germline CDR1 and CDR2: SEHNR and FQNEAQ (reference sequence). The CDR3 has 16 amino acids. V lost 1 base and J 1 base, leaving 13 bases between the germline ends. The CDR3 loop is CASSLEGALKNTEAFF. The CDR3 nucleotides read TGTGCCAGCAGCTTAGAGGGCGCTCTGAAGAACACTGAAGCTTTCTTT.

This sequence joins TRBV7-8 and TRBJ1-5, with no clear D. From germline, CDR1 is SGHVS and CDR2 FQNEAQ. The CDR3 consists of 15 residues. The V end lost 2 bases, the J end lost 3 bases, and 11 bases lay between the germline ends. The CDR3: CASSLFARNNQPQHF. The CDR3 nucleotides read TGTGCCAGCAGCTTATTCGCCAGGAACAATCAGCCCCAGCATTTT.

V and J are TRBV6-1 and TRBJ1-1; TRBD1 might be the D (5 bases). V lost 6 bases to trimming and J lost 6 bases, with 17 bases between them. Germline V gene sequence: CDR1 MNHNS, CDR2 SASEGT. The CDR3 spans 14 residues. The CDR3: CASSEIKGAAEAFF. The CDR3 DNA reads TGTGCCAGCAGCGAGATAAAAGGGGCGGCTGAAGCTTTCTTT.

The chain has TRBV15 and TRBJ2-7, with D perhaps assigned TRBD1 or TRBD2 (6 bases each). Trimming removed 0 bases at V and 5 bases at J, with 8 bases between. The CDR3 runs 13 residues. Looked up from germline, CDR1 is LNHNV and CDR2 is YYDKDF (reference sequence). The CDR3 DNA reads TGTGCCACCAGCAGAGAGGGGGGCCACGAGCAGTACTTC. Translation gives CATSREGGHEQYF.

This clonotype has ten or more counts. The chain recombines TRBV6-1 with TRBJ2-7; 11 bases are a match to TRBD1. This CDR3 contains 16 residues. The germline CDR1 and CDR2 sequences are MNHNS and SASEGT. Trimming took 6 bases from V and 5 from J; bases not matched to a gene: 12. CDR3 bases: TGTGCCAGCAGAGAATCCGGGACAGGGGGGTTCAACGAGCAGTACTTC. Translated, it gives CASRESGTGGFNEQYF.

This rearrangement joins TRBV6-6 to TRBJ1-2; no firm D call. The CDR3 consists of 13 residues. Germline V gene sequence: CDR1 MNHNY, CDR2 SVGAGI (reference sequence). V was shortened by 10 bases and J by 4 bases, with 16 bases between the two germline ends. This chain's CDR3 is CATQPGRAYGYTF. DNA for the CDR3: TGTGCCACCCAGCCGGGCCGCGCCTATGGCTACACCTTC.

The CDR3 sequence: CAIGEDREGTQYF. The CDR3 nucleotides read TGTGCCATCGGGGAAGACAGGGAAGGGACCCAGTACTTC. The V gene is TRBV10-3, the J gene TRBJ2-5; 7 positions match TRBD1. V shed 8 bases, J shed 7 bases, and the junction held 10 bases outside the gene matches. The CDR3 loop spans 13 amino acids. The germline V gene has CDR1 ENHRY and CDR2 SYGVKD.

CDR3 in amino acids: CATSRDDPYNEQFF. CDR3 coding DNA: TGTGCCACCAGCAGAGATGACCCGTACAATGAGCAGTTCTTC. The chain has TRBV15 and TRBJ2-1, with D hard to call. Germline CDR1 LNHNV, CDR2 YYDKDF (reference sequence). The V and J ends lost 0 bases and 4 bases respectively, with 7 bases between them. CDR3 length equals 14 residues.

This clonotype was seen ten or more times. The V and J genes are TRBV4-3 and TRBJ2-2; 9 positions match TRBD2. Looked up from germline, CDR1 is LGHNA and CDR2 is YSLEER. J gave up 4 bases and V 3 bases, and 9 bases lay outside the gene matches. This CDR3 has 17 residues. DNA for the CDR3: TGCGCCAGCAGCCAGATGGGCAGCGGGAGGCCCACCGGGGAGCTGTTTTTT. Translated, it gives CASSQMGSGRPTGELFF.

This clonotype was seen many times. The CDR3 DNA is TGTGCCTGGAATGTAAACTTCTATGGCTACACCTTC. Encoded protein: CAWNVNFYGYTF. The chain couples TRBV30 to TRBJ1-2; D uncertain. Trimming took off 4 bases at V and 4 bases at J, with 10 bases between the two ends. CDR1 is GTSNPN and CDR2 is SVGIG in the germline V gene (reference sequence). This CDR3 comprises 12 residues.

This clonotype was seen ten or more times. The V gene is TRBV6-2 or TRBV6-3, the J gene TRBJ2-2; D may be TRBD2 (5 bases). Per germline, CDR1 MNHEY and CDR2 SVGEGT. The CDR3 is 16 residues long. Trimming shortened V by 0 bases and J by 0 bases, and 8 bases separated the two germline ends. The CDR3 DNA follows: TGTGCCAGCAGTTACTCGCCAGCGGCGAACACCGGGGAGCTGTTTTTT. This encodes CASSYSPAANTGELFF.

This chain uses TRBV27 with TRBJ1-2; D might be TRBD1 (6 bases). Germline CDR1 is MNHEY and CDR2 is SMNVEV (reference sequence). V lost 4 bases to trimming and J lost 3 bases, with 15 bases between them. There are 15 residues in the CDR3. This CDR3 is CASSSHRGQDYGYTF. CDR3 sequence (DNA): TGTGCCAGCAGTTCCCACCGGGGGCAAGACTATGGCTACACCTTC.

The rearrangement joins TRBV20-1 to TRBJ2-5, with 11 bases that match TRBD2. Trimming took 5 bases from V and 5 from J; bases not matched to a gene: 13. Germline CDR1 is DFQATT and CDR2 is SNEGSKA (reference sequence). CDR3 size: 16 residues. The chain's CDR3 is CSAALTSGSFRETQYF. In DNA form, the CDR3 reads TGCAGTGCTGCCCTAACTAGCGGGAGTTTTCGGGAGACCCAGTACTTC.

This clonotype was found many times. V and J are TRBV7-2 and TRBJ2-7; 7 bases are shared with TRBD1. There are 15 residues in the CDR3. The ends lost 6 bases at V and 2 bases at J; junction bases unmatched: 10. Per the germline V gene, CDR1 is SGHTA and CDR2 is FQGNSA. The CDR3 nucleotides read TGTGCCAGCAGTTATCCGGGACAGATGGCCTACGAGCAGTACTTC. This sequence encodes CASSYPGQMAYEQYF.

In this sample, this clonotype turned up many times. V usage is TRBV29-1 and J usage is TRBJ2-2; TRBD1 matches at 7 bases. Losses at the gene ends were 7 bases for V and 2 bases for J; bases not matched to a gene: 10. This CDR3 region has 15 residues. CDR1 is SQVTM and CDR2 is ANQGSEA in the germline V gene. The CDR3 nucleotides are TGCAGCGCTGGGACAGTCGGACCTAACACCGGGGAGCTGTTTTTT. It encodes CSAGTVGPNTGELFF.